In its sample, the clone carrying this T cell receptor beta chain ranks as medium-sized. These data come from a study of cytomegalovirus exposure and HLA in healthy donors. Study background: Prior work identified under 130 million unique TCR beta sequences in around 170 million T cells.

The PCR employed 60 Vbeta primers together with 13 Jbeta primers. Clones were read by immunoSEQ multiplex PCR, and TCRdb kept only the in-frame ones, dropping some. The sample includes some 60,000 clones, approximately 80% seen only once; the top ten take less than 2%. Germline V gene lookup returns CDR1 MGHRA and CDR2 YSYEKL. This CDR3 contains 16 residues. Trimming took 0 bases from V and 3 from J; bases not matched to a gene: 5. Despite likely unrecorded immune exposures, the donors were nominally healthy at the time of sampling. Sequenced sample: PBMCs. The receptor's source is a human donor in good health. J is TRBJ2-7 and V is TRBV4-1; 10 nucleotides align to TRBD2. The CDR3 loop is CASSQEPGLALYEQYF. CDR3 in DNA: TGCGCCAGCAGCCAAGAGCCGGGACTAGCGCTCTACGAGCAGTACTTC.